Listed here are 20 T cell receptor beta chains from one sample, sequenced in a study of blood T cell repertoires in COVID-19. The data were produced by immunoSEQ multiplex PCR, yet TCRdb's version contains in-frame clones alone and is incomplete. The sample lists 250,000 to 350,000 clones, 85% to 90% occurring once. What was sequenced was peripheral blood. The receptors here all came from a woman between 50 and 59 years old with active or convalescent COVID-19.

The J gene is TRBJ1-2, the V gene TRBV28, with TRBD1 matching over 7 bases. CDR3 length: 14 residues. Trimming cost V 5 bases and J 2 bases; bases outside gene matches: 5. CDR1 is MDHEN, CDR2 SYDVKM, per germline. The CDR3 is CASSTGTVNYGYTF. The CDR3 DNA sequence: TGTGCCAGCAGTACTGGGACAGTCAACTATGGCTACACCTTC.

This rearrangement joins TRBV30 to TRBJ2-7, with TRBD1 matching 7 bases. The CDR3 length is 14 residues. Germline loops: CDR1 GTSNPN, CDR2 SVGIG (reference sequence). J gave up 2 bases and V 6 bases, and 10 bases lay outside the gene matches. CDR3 region: CACTGTVLTYEQYF. The CDR3 nucleotides are TGTGCCTGCACCGGGACAGTTCTTACCTACGAGCAGTACTTC.

A word on this clone: Other DNA sequences from this sample encode an identical CDR3 as well. V is TRBV6-5 and J is TRBJ2-7, with 11 nucleotides matching TRBD1. The V gene's germline CDR1 is MNHEY and CDR2 SVGAGI. CDR3 length: 14 amino acids. The trim removed 5 bases at V and 4 bases at J, leaving 4 bases unmatched. CDR3 sequence: CASSRGQGAYEQYF. In DNA form, the CDR3 reads TGTGCCAGCAGTCGAGGACAGGGGGCGTACGAGCAGTACTTC.

The chain is built from TRBV6-2 or TRBV6-3 and TRBJ2-1; D not certain. V dropped 5 bases and J dropped 0 bases, with 14 bases sitting between them. There are 16 residues in the CDR3. Per germline, CDR1 MNHEY and CDR2 SVGEGT. The CDR3 here is CASSPTTPISYNEQFF. The CDR3 DNA reads as TGTGCCAGCAGTCCAACTACTCCAATCTCCTACAATGAGCAGTTCTTC.

The chain links TRBV19 to TRBJ2-7; the match to TRBD2 covers 7 bases. The CDR3 totals 14 residues. Germline CDR1 is LNHDA and CDR2 is SQIVND (reference sequence). The J segment lost 3 bases and the V segment lost 9 bases, leaving 11 bases of the junction unmatched. CDR3 sequence reads: CASRWASGLYEQYF. The CDR3 DNA sequence: TGTGCCAGCAGGTGGGCTAGCGGTCTCTACGAGCAGTACTTC.

The V call is TRBV7-9, the J call TRBJ2-2, with D possibly matching TRBD1 (5 bases). The V gene's germline CDR1 is SEHNR and CDR2 FQNEAQ (reference sequence). This CDR3 is 18 amino acids long. The germline V and J ends were trimmed by 3 bases and 0 bases, with 17 bases remaining between them. The CDR3 region has the DNA TGTGCCAGCAGCTTGGGTTTAGGACACTACGCGAACACCGGGGAGCTGTTTTTT. It codes for CASSLGLGHYANTGELFF.

J is TRBJ1-5 and V is TRBV7-9; D is undetermined. The germline V and J ends were trimmed by 4 bases and 0 bases, with 19 bases remaining between them. This CDR3 contains 18 residues. Germline assignment: CDR1 SEHNR and CDR2 FQNEAQ (reference sequence). The CDR3 reads CASSSTHNRVDSNQPQHF. For the CDR3, the DNA is TGTGCCAGCAGCTCCACCCATAACCGAGTAGATAGCAATCAGCCCCAGCATTTT. Drawing the rest from reference TRBV7-9 and TRBJ1-5, the complete variable domain is DTGVSQNPRHKITKRGQNVTFRCDPISEHNRLYWYRQTLGQGPEFLTYFQNEAQLEKSRLLSDRFSAERPKGSFSTLEIQRTEQGDSAMYLCASSSTHNRVDSNQPQHFGDGTRLSIL.

The chain couples TRBV5-4 to TRBJ2-7; possibly TRBD1 for D (6 bases). V was clipped by 4 bases and J by 3 bases, with 8 bases between them. The CDR3 has 12 amino acids. Per the germline V gene, CDR1 is SGHNT and CDR2 is YYREEE (reference sequence). This chain's CDR3 is CASSQTGYEQYF. CDR3 DNA: TGTGCCAGCAGCCAGACAGGCTACGAGCAGTACTTC.

The chain recombines TRBV14 with TRBJ2-1; D ambiguous. Trimming stripped 4 bases from V and 3 bases from J, with 4 bases between. The germline V gene encodes CDR1 SGHDN and CDR2 FVKESK. The CDR3 is 12 amino acids. The CDR3 reads CASSPYYNEQFF. CDR3 nucleotides: TGTGCCAGCAGCCCTTACTACAATGAGCAGTTCTTC.

The DNA of the CDR3 is TGTGCCAGCAGCTTAGCCGGACAGGGGGCCCATTCACCCCTCCACTTT. Translated: CASSLAGQGAHSPLHF. V usage is TRBV7-2 and J usage is TRBJ1-6; the match to TRBD1 covers 11 bases. The CDR3 length is 16 residues. The germline V gene encodes CDR1 SGHTA and CDR2 FQGNSA. The V segment lost 0 bases and the J segment 8 bases; nucleotides outside the gene matches: 3.

This chain joins TRBV4-1 and TRBJ2-1; D possibly corresponds to TRBD2 (6 bases). The germline gives CDR1 MGHRA, CDR2 YSYEKL. V lost 0 bases to trimming and J lost 9 bases, with 15 bases between them. The CDR3 has 15 residues. CDR3 protein: CASSQDEGGRAEQFF. The CDR3 DNA reads TGCGCCAGCAGCCAAGATGAAGGAGGGCGGGCTGAGCAGTTCTTC.

There are a few counts of this clone. The CDR3 DNA follows: TGTGCCAGCAGCCAAGAACAGAATCTTAGCAATCAGCCCCAGCATTTT. It yields the protein CASSQEQNLSNQPQHF. The chain is built from TRBV4-2 and TRBJ1-5; no firm D call. The V gene lost 0 bases and the J gene lost 0 bases, with 9 bases spanning the gap. CDR3 length: 16 residues. Germline CDR1 is LGHNA and CDR2 is YNFKEQ.

This chain connects TRBV24-1 to TRBJ2-2, with 11 bases identical to TRBD1. Germline values: CDR1 KGHDR, CDR2 SFDVKD. With 2 bases clipped from V and 6 bases from J, the junction kept 4 bases outside the gene matches. The CDR3 totals 16 residues. CDR3 DNA sequence: TGTGCCACCAGTGATTCGGGACAGGGGGGATCCGGGGAGCTGTTTTTT. Translation: CATSDSGQGGSGELFF.

In the case of this clone: Other DNA sequences from this sample encode an identical CDR3 as well. The chain links TRBV25-1 to TRBJ2-5; a weak D match, TRBD2 (5 bases). The CDR3 covers 13 residues. V was clipped by 2 bases and J by 5 bases, with 9 bases between them. Germline loops: CDR1 MGHDK, CDR2 SYGVNS. The CDR3 here is CASSEPSRETQYF. Written as DNA, the CDR3 is TGTGCCAGCAGTGAACCTAGCCGTGAGACCCAGTACTTC.

V usage is TRBV11-3 and J usage is TRBJ2-3; unclear D gene. Trimming cost V 5 bases and J 0 bases, with 12 bases left between them. Germline assignment: CDR1 SGHNT and CDR2 YENEEA. The CDR3 consists of 15 residues. The CDR3 sequence is CASSPLGGSTDTQYF. CDR3 DNA: TGTGCCAGCAGCCCCCTAGGTGGCAGCACAGATACGCAGTATTTT.

The rearrangement links TRBV20-1 to TRBJ1-5, with D unresolved. The CDR3 runs 18 residues. V lost 3 bases and J 4 bases, leaving 25 bases between the germline ends. Germline assignment: CDR1 DFQATT and CDR2 SNEGSKA (reference sequence). CDR3 nucleotides: TGCAGTGCTAGTACCCCCGAGCGGATTCTTTTCAATAATCAGCCCCAGCATTTT. The encoded protein is CSASTPERILFNNQPQHF.

The chain couples TRBV7-9 to TRBJ1-5; 7 bases line up with TRBD1. The germline CDR1 and CDR2 sequences are SEHNR and FQNEAQ (reference sequence). The CDR3 sequence is 16 residues long. The ends lost 1 base at V and 6 bases at J; junction bases unmatched: 9. The DNA of the CDR3 is TGTGCCAGCAGCTTAGGGTCAGGGGGTGGCTTTCAGCCCCAGCATTTT. This codes for CASSLGSGGGFQPQHF.

The V and J genes are TRBV19 and TRBJ2-5; maybe TRBD2 (6 bases). With 1 base removed from V and 4 bases from J, the gap between germline ends came to 10 bases. Germline loops: CDR1 LNHDA, CDR2 SQIVND (reference sequence). CDR3 length: 14 amino acids. In DNA, the CDR3 is TGTGCCAGTAGTATAGTCGGGGGTCTAGAGACCCAGTACTTC. Its protein is CASSIVGGLETQYF. Complete variable domain (other parts from reference TRBV19 and TRBJ2-5): DGGITQSPKYLFRKEGQNVTLSCEQNLNHDAMYWYRQDPGQGLRLIYYSQIVNDFQKGDIAEGYSVSREKKESFPLTVTSAQKNPTAFYLCASSIVGGLETQYFGPGTRLLVL.

V and J are TRBV7-6 and TRBJ2-3, with 11 bases matching TRBD2. Germline CDR1 reads SGHVS; CDR2 reads FNYEAQ. With 1 base clipped from V and 5 bases from J, the junction kept 14 bases outside the gene matches. The CDR3 extends over 19 amino acids. The CDR3 here is CASSLDIAGGSRRRDTQYF. The CDR3 DNA sequence: TGTGCCAGCAGCTTAGACATAGCGGGAGGGAGTAGGAGAAGAGATACGCAGTATTTT.

The chain joins TRBV2 to TRBJ1-1; D is unclear. V was shortened by 4 bases and J by 6 bases, with 9 bases between the two germline ends. CDR1 and CDR2 (germline): SNHLY, FYNNEI. The CDR3 has 12 residues. In DNA, the CDR3 is TGTGCCAGCAGTGCGCCGGGTTCTGAAGCTTTCTTT. It yields the protein CASSAPGSEAFF.